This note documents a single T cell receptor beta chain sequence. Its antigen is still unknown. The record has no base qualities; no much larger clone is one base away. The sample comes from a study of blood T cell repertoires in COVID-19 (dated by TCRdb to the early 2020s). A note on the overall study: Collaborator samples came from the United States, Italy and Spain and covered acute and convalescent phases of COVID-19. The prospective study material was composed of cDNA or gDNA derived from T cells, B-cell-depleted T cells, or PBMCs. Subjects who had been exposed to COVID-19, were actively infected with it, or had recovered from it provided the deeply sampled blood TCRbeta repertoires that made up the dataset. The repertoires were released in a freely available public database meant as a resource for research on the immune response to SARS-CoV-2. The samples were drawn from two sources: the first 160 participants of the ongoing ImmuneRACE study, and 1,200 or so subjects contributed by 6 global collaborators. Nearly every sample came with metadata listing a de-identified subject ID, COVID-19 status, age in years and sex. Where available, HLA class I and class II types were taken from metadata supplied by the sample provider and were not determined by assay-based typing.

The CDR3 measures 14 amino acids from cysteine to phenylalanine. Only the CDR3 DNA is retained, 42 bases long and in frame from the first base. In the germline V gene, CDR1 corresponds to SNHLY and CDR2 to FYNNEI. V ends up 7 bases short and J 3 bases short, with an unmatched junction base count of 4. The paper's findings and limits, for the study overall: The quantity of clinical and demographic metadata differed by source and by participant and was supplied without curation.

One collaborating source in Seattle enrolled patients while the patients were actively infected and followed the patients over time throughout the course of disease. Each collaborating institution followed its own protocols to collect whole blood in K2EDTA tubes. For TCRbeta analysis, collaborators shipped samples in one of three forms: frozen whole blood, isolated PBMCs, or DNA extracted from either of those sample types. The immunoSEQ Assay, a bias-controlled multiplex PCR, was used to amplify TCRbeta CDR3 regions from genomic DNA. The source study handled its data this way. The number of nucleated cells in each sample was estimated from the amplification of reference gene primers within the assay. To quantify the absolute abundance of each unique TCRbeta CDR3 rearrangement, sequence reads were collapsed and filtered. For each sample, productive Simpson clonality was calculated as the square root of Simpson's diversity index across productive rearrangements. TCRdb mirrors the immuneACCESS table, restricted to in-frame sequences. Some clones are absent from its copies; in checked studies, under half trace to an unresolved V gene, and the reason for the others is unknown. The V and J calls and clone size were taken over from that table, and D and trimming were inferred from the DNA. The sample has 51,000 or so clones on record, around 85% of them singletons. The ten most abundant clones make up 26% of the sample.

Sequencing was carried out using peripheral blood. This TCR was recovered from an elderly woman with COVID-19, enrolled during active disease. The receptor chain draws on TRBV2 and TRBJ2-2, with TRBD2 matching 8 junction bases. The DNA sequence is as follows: TGTGCCAGCAACGCGGGGGGTTACACCGGGGAGCTGTTTTTT. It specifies CASNAGGYTGELFF. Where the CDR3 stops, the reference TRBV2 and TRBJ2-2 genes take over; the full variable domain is EPEVTQTPSHQVTQMGQEVILRCVPISNHLYFYWYRQILGQKVEFLVSFYNNEISEKSEIFDDQFSVERPDGSNFTLKIRSTKLEDSAMYFCASNAGGYTGELFFGEGSRLTVL.